The 28 T cell receptor beta chains presented below share a single source sample, sequenced in a study of blood T cell repertoires in COVID-19. Clones were sequenced by immunoSEQ multiplex PCR, and TCRdb holds only the in-frame ones, with some missing. The table has roughly 360,000 clones, 70% to 90% seen once; the top ten hold 1.3%. The material sequenced was PBMCs or T cells enriched from blood (not recorded which). The receptor source for this set is a man aged 25 to 40 who had recovered from COVID-19.

This clone was recorded once. This chain joins TRBV10-2 and TRBJ1-5; D is unclear. CDR1 is WSHSY, CDR2 SAAADI, per germline. The CDR3 has 13 amino acids. V was pared by 4 bases and J by 4 bases, with 8 bases between. CDR3 nucleotide sequence: TGCGCCAGCAGTGTCAACAGTAATCAGCCCCAGCATTTT. Its protein is CASSVNSNQPQHF.

The chain uses TRBV20-1 and TRBJ2-1; D not certain. The germline CDR1 and CDR2 sequences are DFQATT and SNEGSKA (reference sequence). The CDR3 contains 11 residues. V gave up 1 base and J gave up 9 bases, with 7 bases separating them. The CDR3 DNA follows: TGCAGTGCTAGAGGGTCGCGTGAGCAGTTCTTC. It codes for CSARGSREQFF.

The chain carries TRBV7-6 and TRBJ2-7; D is uncertain. The germline V gene encodes CDR1 SGHVS and CDR2 FNYEAQ. The ends were cut back, 5 bases at V and 6 bases at J, with 14 bases in the middle. The CDR3 runs 13 residues. The CDR3 sequence: CASSTRHGFEQYF. The CDR3 nucleotides are TGTGCCAGCAGCACGCGGCACGGGTTCGAGCAGTACTTC.

In this sample, this clone turned up a few times. The chain recombines TRBV7-3 with TRBJ1-2; 7 nucleotides agree with TRBD1. V shed 8 bases and J 5 bases; nucleotides not matched to a gene: 11. CDR1 is SGHTA, CDR2 FQGTGA, per germline. The length of the CDR3 is 14 residues. CDR3 region: CASATPLTGYGYTF. Written as DNA, the CDR3 is TGTGCCAGCGCTACCCCTCTGACAGGGTATGGCTACACCTTC. Full variable domain (rest looked up from reference TRBV7-3 and TRBJ1-2): GAGVSQTPSNKVTEKGKYVELRCDPISGHTALYWYRQSLGQGPEFLIYFQGTGAADDSGLPNDRFFAVRPEGSVSTLKIQRTERGDSAVYLCASATPLTGYGYTFGSGTRLTVV.

CDR3 sequence reads: CASSSSGGQPQHF. Written as DNA, the CDR3 is TGTGCCAGCAGCTCCTCTGGGGGGCAGCCCCAGCATTTT. The rearrangement uses TRBV28 and TRBJ1-5; D might be TRBD1 (5 bases). The CDR3 loop spans 13 amino acids. The germline V gene encodes CDR1 MDHEN and CDR2 SYDVKM. The V gene lost 6 bases and the J gene lost 7 bases, with 13 bases spanning the gap.

Points on this clone: The junction departs from germline at one end; a sequencing error may be responsible. J is TRBJ2-5 and V is TRBV7-7; D is uncertain. Per the germline V gene, CDR1 is SSHAT and CDR2 is FNYEAQ (reference sequence). This CDR3 contains 15 residues. CDR3 DNA: TGTGCTAGCAGCTCTGGGCGTAAGATCCAAGAGACCCAGTACTTC. Its translation: CASSSGRKIQETQYF.

The chain's CDR3 is CASSYSLTGSMNTEAFF. The DNA of the CDR3 is TGTGCCAGCAGTTACAGTTTGACAGGAAGCATGAACACTGAAGCTTTCTTT. The chain has TRBV6-2 or TRBV6-3 and TRBJ1-1; possibly TRBD1 for D (6 bases). Germline CDR1 reads MNHEY; CDR2 reads SVGEGT. The ends were cut back, 2 bases at V and 0 bases at J, with 16 bases in the middle. The CDR3 consists of 17 residues.

This chain links TRBV19 with TRBJ1-1, with TRBD1 matching over 10 bases. CDR3 size: 14 residues. Germline CDR1 reads LNHDA; CDR2 reads SQIVND (reference sequence). Trimming cost V 7 bases and J 1 base; bases outside gene matches: 3. CDR3 protein: CASTRDRGNTEAFF. CDR3 bases: TGTGCCAGTACGCGGGACAGGGGGAACACTGAAGCTTTCTTT.

The CDR3 DNA is TGTGCCAGCAGCTTCTACGATTCACCCCTCCACTTT. It is translated as CASSFYDSPLHF. The V and J genes are TRBV7-9 and TRBJ1-6; D is undetermined. Per germline, CDR1 SEHNR and CDR2 FQNEAQ (reference sequence). CDR3 length: 12 residues. With 3 bases removed from V and 8 bases from J, the gap between germline ends came to 5 bases.

The chain employs TRBV4-2 and TRBJ2-3; perhaps TRBD2 as D (6 bases). The V gene's germline CDR1 is LGHNA and CDR2 YNFKEQ. Between the trimmed V and J ends, which lost 1 base and 7 bases, there was a span of 15 bases. The CDR3 is made up of 15 amino acids. The CDR3 nucleotides read TGTGCCAGCAGCCAAGGGACGGGGGTAACCTATACGCAGTATTTT. Its translation is CASSQGTGVTYTQYF.

This rearrangement joins TRBV19 to TRBJ1-5; no firm D call. Germline CDR1 and CDR2: LNHDA and SQIVND (reference sequence). The CDR3 covers 14 residues. V was trimmed by 6 bases and J by 7 bases, leaving 16 bases between them. CDR3 in amino acids: CASRREQGRQPQHF. CDR3 sequence (DNA): TGTGCCAGTAGGCGGGAACAAGGGAGGCAGCCCCAGCATTTT.

The rearrangement joins TRBV6-5 to TRBJ2-7; TRBD2 is a possible D gene (6 bases). The CDR3 has 16 amino acids. V lost 4 bases and J lost 2, with 18 bases in between. From germline, CDR1 is MNHEY and CDR2 SVGAGI. CDR3 sequence: CASSSLYEGGAYEQYF. CDR3 bases: TGTGCCAGCAGTTCGTTGTACGAGGGCGGGGCCTACGAGCAGTACTTC.

The J gene is TRBJ2-5, the V gene TRBV5-4, with TRBD1 identical over 7 bases. Trimming took 3 bases from V and 0 from J; bases not matched to a gene: 2. This CDR3 has 14 residues. Germline V gives CDR1 SGHNT, CDR2 YYREEE (reference sequence). As DNA, the CDR3 is TGTGCCAGCAGCTCCGGGACAGACCAAGAGACCCAGTACTTC. It translates to CASSSGTDQETQYF.

The CDR3 DNA sequence: TGTGCCAGCAGTGATCTGGGATTAGGGGGCACTGAAGCTTTCTTT. Residues: CASSDLGLGGTEAFF. The chain uses TRBV2 and TRBJ1-1; a weak D match, TRBD1 (6 bases). This CDR3 has 15 amino acids. V was clipped by 3 bases and J by 4 bases, with 15 bases between them. Per the germline V gene, CDR1 is SNHLY and CDR2 is FYNNEI. The full variable domain, with the rest looked up from reference TRBV2 and TRBJ1-1, is EPEVTQTPSHQVTQMGQEVILRCVPISNHLYFYWYRQILGQKVEFLVSFYNNEISEKSEIFDDQFSVERPDGSNFTLKIRSTKLEDSAMYFCASSDLGLGGTEAFFGQGTRLTVV.

This chain connects TRBV7-3 to TRBJ2-2; perhaps TRBD2 as D (5 bases). This CDR3 region has 14 residues. Trimming pared 5 bases from V and 1 base from J, leaving 8 bases between. Germline V gene sequence: CDR1 SGHTA, CDR2 FQGTGA. In nucleotides, the CDR3 is TGTGCCAGCAGCACTGGGAGGAACACCGGGGAGCTGTTTTTT. It codes for CASSTGRNTGELFF.

The chain couples TRBV6-5 to TRBJ2-7; possibly TRBD1 for D (5 bases). Germline V CDR1 and CDR2: MNHEY, SVGAGI. The length of the CDR3 is 13 residues. Trimming stripped 6 bases from V and 0 bases from J, with 9 bases between. DNA for the CDR3: TGTGCCAGCAGCCGGACACCCTCCTACGAGCAGTACTTC. Protein sequence: CASSRTPSYEQYF.

J is TRBJ1-1 and V is TRBV6-5; D is unclear. V shed 6 bases and J shed 0 bases, with 8 bases lying between them. The CDR3 has 13 residues. Germline values: CDR1 MNHEY, CDR2 SVGAGI. CDR3 bases: TGTGCCAGCAGCCGGTATATGAACACTGAAGCTTTCTTT. Protein product: CASSRYMNTEAFF.

V usage is TRBV7-2 and J usage is TRBJ2-1, with D possibly being TRBD2 (5 bases). Deletions cut 4 bases from V and 1 base from J, with 14 bases between. Germline CDR1 and CDR2: SGHTA and FQGNSA. The CDR3 length is 16 residues. The CDR3 coding sequence is TGTGCCAGCAGCTCGAGGGCCGTCCCTTCCTACAATGAGCAGTTCTTC. Encoded protein: CASSSRAVPSYNEQFF.

This chain links TRBV27 with TRBJ1-2; the match to TRBD1 covers 8 bases. Per germline, CDR1 MNHEY and CDR2 SMNVEV (reference sequence). V lost 5 bases, J lost 4 bases, and 9 bases stayed unmatched. The CDR3 contains 15 residues. The CDR3 is CASSPRQGTLYGYTF. CDR3 in DNA: TGTGCCAGCAGTCCCCGACAGGGGACCCTCTATGGCTACACCTTC.

The gene calls are TRBV7-6 and TRBJ2-2; 8 nucleotides agree with TRBD2. Trimming at V came to 7 bases and at J to 4 bases, leaving 5 bases not matched to a gene. The germline V gene encodes CDR1 SGHVS and CDR2 FNYEAQ. This CDR3 comprises 14 residues. This CDR3 reads CASTGGAGTGELFF. The CDR3 bases are TGTGCCAGCACCGGGGGGGCCGGCACCGGGGAGCTGTTTTTT.

The chain is built from TRBV3-1 (or the pseudogene TRBV3-2) and TRBJ1-4; TRBD1 aligns across 11 bases. The trim removed 0 bases at V and 7 bases at J, leaving 4 bases unmatched. The V gene's germline CDR1 is LGHDT and CDR2 YNNKEL (reference sequence). This CDR3 has 16 amino acids. The CDR3 loop is CASSQDPGQGAEKLFF. DNA for the CDR3: TGTGCCAGCAGCCAAGATCCCGGACAGGGGGCTGAAAAACTGTTTTTT.

V usage is TRBV5-3 and J usage is TRBJ2-7; 7 nucleotides agree with TRBD1. TRBV5-3 is an open reading frame, and its role is uncertain. The CDR3 has 15 amino acids. J was trimmed by 0 bases and V by 2 bases; bases with no gene match: 5. The CDR3 DNA reads as TGTGCCAGAAGCTTCATAGGGACAGTCTCCTACGAGCAGTACTTC. The encoded protein is CARSFIGTVSYEQYF.

The V gene is TRBV5-5, the J gene TRBJ2-7; a weak D match, TRBD1 (6 bases). The germline V and J ends were trimmed by 0 bases and 1 base, with 11 bases remaining between them. The CDR3 is 15 amino acids. Germline CDR1 is SGHKS and CDR2 is YYEKEE (reference sequence). This chain's CDR3 is CASSLGPGTSYEQYF. CDR3 sequence (DNA): TGTGCCAGCAGCTTGGGACCCGGGACATCCTACGAGCAGTACTTC.

The chain employs TRBV7-2 and TRBJ2-5; 7 bases line up with TRBD2. Looked up from germline, CDR1 is SGHTA and CDR2 is FQGNSA. This CDR3 is built from 13 residues. Germline trimming cut 4 bases from V and 5 bases from J; bases unmatched to any gene: 4. The CDR3 DNA follows: TGTGCCAGCAGCTCGCGGGGAGGGGAGACCCAGTACTTC. It is translated as CASSSRGGETQYF.

This clone was recorded a few times. The chain has TRBV10-1 and TRBJ2-7; 7 nucleotides align to TRBD1. CDR3 size: 13 residues. The V gene's germline CDR1 is WNHNN and CDR2 SYGVQD (reference sequence). V trimming: 3 bases; J trimming: 7 bases; junction bases outside the gene matches: 6. As DNA, the CDR3 is TGCGCCAGCAGTGACTCCCTGACAGGGGAGCAGTACTTC. It encodes CASSDSLTGEQYF.

The rearrangement links TRBV2 to TRBJ1-2, with a weak D call TRBD1 (5 bases). Trimming cost V 5 bases and J 2 bases, with 9 bases left between them. The germline V gene has CDR1 SNHLY and CDR2 FYNNEI. CDR3 size: 13 residues. CDR3 coding DNA: TGTGCCAGCAGTCCAGGGCGAAACTATGGCTACACCTTC. As protein: CASSPGRNYGYTF.

V and J are TRBV18 and TRBJ2-2, with D possibly being TRBD1 (6 bases). This CDR3 has 13 residues. Germline CDR1 reads KGHSH; CDR2 reads LQKENI. V was shortened by 6 bases and J by 6 bases, with 11 bases between the two germline ends. The CDR3 DNA is TGTGCCAGCTCGCCTACAGGGTCCGGGGAGCTGTTTTTT. Amino acids: CASSPTGSGELFF.

The J gene is TRBJ1-2, the V gene TRBV7-8; 8 nucleotides match TRBD1. The trim removed 1 base at V and 7 bases at J, leaving 11 bases unmatched. The CDR3 has 16 amino acids. The V gene's germline CDR1 is SGHVS and CDR2 FQNEAQ. CDR3 protein: CASSLDSTPGGRGYTF. CDR3 DNA: TGTGCCAGCAGCTTAGACAGTACGCCAGGGGGCCGTGGCTACACCTTC.